These 2 T cell receptor beta chains share one sample of origin, sequenced in a study of regulatory T cells in long-lasting Graves disease. As to time point: persistent/refractory GD, antithyroid drugs over 5 years with positive TRAb. Making the TCR library involved RNA that had been extracted from PBMCs. Construction of the TCR beta libraries employed iRepertoire HTBI primers in conjunction with Arm-PCR of CDR3 regions. TCRdb redid the calling of the multiplex PCR reads with MiXCR, one entry per CDR3 protein. This sample yields 400,000 to 500,000 distinct CDR3 sequences, of which roughly 23% are seen a single time; about an eighth belongs to the top ten. The sample consisted of peripheral blood mononuclear cells (PBMCs), taken when the disease was refractory, from a patient treated with antithyroid drugs. These receptors originate from a female donor with Graves disease.

About this clonotype itself: This may come from a read error, since a much larger clone is one base off. Likely a read error: the CDR3 ends without its conserved phenylalanine or tryptophan. The chain joins TRBV12-3 or TRBV12-4 to TRBJ1-5; 8 nucleotides match TRBD1. The CDR3 covers 23 residues. Trimming cost V 5 bases and J 0 bases; bases outside gene matches: 27. The CDR3 nucleotides read TGTGCCAGCAGTATCGACAGGGGCGAAGGGCTTGAGGCAAGCGACTATAGCAATCAGCCCCAGCATCTT. Protein: CASSIDRGEGLEASDYSNQPQHL.

In this sample, this clonotype turned up many times. The chain links TRBV7-2 to TRBJ1-2, with 8 bases matching TRBD1. CDR1 is SGHTA and CDR2 is FQGNSA in the germline V gene. The CDR3 loop spans 14 amino acids. The V segment lost 2 bases and the J segment 6 bases; nucleotides outside the gene matches: 5. Here the CDR3 reads CASSLPDRVDGYTF. CDR3 nucleotide sequence: TGTGCCAGCAGCTTACCGGACAGGGTTGATGGCTACACCTTC.